This TCR beta chain was found in a study of OX40 agonist ivuxolimab in advanced cancers. With regard to the full study: Ivuxolimab, which targeted the costimulatory receptor OX40 (CD134), was an agonistic, fully human IgG2 monoclonal antibody. Intravenous ivuxolimab was administered to patients every 2 weeks at six dose levels: 0.01, 0.1, 0.3, 1.5, 3 and 10 mg/kg. Three dose-escalation patients achieved partial responses, one with hepatocellular carcinoma and two with cutaneous melanoma. Among the roughly 54 dose-escalation patients, some 19 had hepatocellular carcinoma, 15 or so melanoma, 9 renal cell carcinoma and 9 head and neck cancer. Prior anti-PD-1, anti-PD-L1 or anti-CTLA-4 therapy was permitted, and checkpoint inhibitors had been received by less than 45% of dose-escalation patients. The paper describes the monotherapy dose-escalation part (N of about 47 patients) of the phase I trial of ivuxolimab. Peripheral TCRbeta sequencing was intended to test whether TCR sequence diversity was altered and clonal T-cell expansion was caused by ivuxolimab. A male proportion of roughly 80% and a mean age of roughly 55 years, ranging from roughly 23 to 85, were recorded for the dose-escalation cohort. The research as a whole found: The antigen specificity of the clonally expanded peripheral T cells was not determined. At doses of 0.1 to 3.0 mg/kg, clonal expansion of both CD4+ and CD8+ T cells in blood was seen between baseline and week 6. Low levels of normalized T-cell clonal expansion were also shown by some nonresponding patients. On average, CD8+ T cells showed more expanded clones than CD4+ T cells after ivuxolimab. In the 0.1-3.0 mg/kg groups, partial responders had among the lowest normalized peripheral clonal expansion, particularly in CD8+ T cells.

V trim: 2 bases; J trim: 0 bases; unmatched bases: 7. The CDR3 sequence holds 16 residues, the cysteine and phenylalanine included. Solely the CDR3 DNA is kept, with 48 bases framed from the first base. As encoded in the germline V gene, CDR1 is MNHNS while CDR2 is SASEGT. For sequencing of the TCRbeta CDR3 region, genomic DNA was extracted from the sorted cells. The immunoSEQ Assay was used to sequence the TCRbeta CDR3 regions. The source is immuneACCESS, and TCRdb retained only in-frame sequences with V and J called. Part of the clones is not carried over; for the studies checked, unresolved V genes explain less than half of this, and the remainder is unexplained. The sample yields around 93,000 clones; 87% were counted once. The ten top clones hold about 1.5% of the sample. The trial excluded patients who had a history of autoimmune disease or who were on systemic immunosuppression. Peripheral blood for TCR sequencing was collected from all dose cohorts at baseline, on cycle 4 day 1, and on cycle 7 day 1. Samples came from an open-label, multicenter, first-in-human phase I dose-escalation trial of ivuxolimab. Adults with locally advanced or metastatic melanoma, renal cell, hepatocellular, or head and neck squamous cell carcinoma were enrolled in the trial. Before TCR sequencing, CD4+ T cells and CD8+ T cells from peripheral blood were sorted into separate populations.

Of note for this clone: No antigen is known for it. No quality values exist for individual bases; no much larger clone is one base distant.

The specimen comprised CD4+ or CD8+ T cells sorted from blood, sampled in a trial of the OX40 agonist ivuxolimab. This TCR came from an adult with an advanced solid tumor such as melanoma, head and neck, liver or kidney cancer. The chain couples TRBV6-1 to TRBJ2-7; 7 bases in between match TRBD2. The CDR3 here reads CASSETLAVSSYEQYF. The DNA is as follows: TGTGCCAGCAGTGAAACCCTAGCGGTGAGCTCCTACGAGCAGTACTTC.